This T cell receptor (beta chain) appears in the sequencing data of a study of a mutant IDH1 vaccine in newly diagnosed glioma. Whole-study context: There were roughly 62% males and 37.5% females among treated patients, whose mean age was 40.4 years. Before enrollment, the patients had been treated with radiotherapy alone, temozolomide alone, or both together. Most of them had received both. Visits designated V12 and V13 were conducted at weeks 35 and 47, respectively.

Using immunoSEQ multiplex PCR, the repertoire was profiled, and TCRdb retains in-frame clones only, with some absent. The sample has tens of thousands of clones, roughly four fifths seen once. The CDR3 totals 14 residues. Germline V gene lookup returns CDR1 SEHNR and CDR2 FQNEAQ (reference sequence). With 5 bases removed from V and 10 bases from J, the gap between germline ends came to 15 bases. This clone appeared once. Its antigen is not identified. The time point: week 47, end of study. What each vaccine dose contained was 300 ug of mutant IDH1 20-mer peptide, accompanied by topical imiquimod. This specimen was PBMCs, taken from a glioma patient whose treatment included an IDH1 peptide vaccine. The gene calls are TRBV7-9 and TRBJ1-6; maybe TRBD1 (5 bases). The TCR sequence derives from a man in his forties or fifties with glioma. The CDR3 region has the DNA TGTGCCAGCAGCCAAGCCGGGGCAGTATCACCCCTCCACTTT. As protein: CASSQAGAVSPLHF.